This T cell receptor (beta chain) was documented in a study of blood T cell repertoires in COVID-19. Study as a whole: Sample material is recorded as cDNA or gDNA derived from T cells, B-cell-depleted T cells, or PBMCs.

The repertoire was sequenced with immunoSEQ multiplex PCR; TCRdb's copy has only in-frame clones and lacks some. The sample carries hundreds of thousands of clones, 83% recorded once. The CDR3 covers 12 residues. Germline CDR1 and CDR2: SGHDN and FVKESK. Trimming took 4 bases from V and 11 from J, leaving 11 bases between them. The TCR originated in a woman aged 45-60 years who had recovered from COVID-19. The chain is built from TRBV14 and TRBJ1-4; D not certain. Sequenced sample: peripheral blood. CDR3 sequence: CASSLTGWKLFF. CDR3 in DNA: TGTGCCAGCAGCCTTACCGGGTGGAAACTGTTTTTT. The whole variable domain, filled in from reference TRBV14 and TRBJ1-4, reads EAGVTQFPSHSVIEKGQTVTLRCDPISGHDNLYWYRRVMGKEIKFLLHFVKESKQDESGMPNNRFLAERTGGTYSTLKVQPAELEDSGVYFCASSLTGWKLFFGSGTQLSVL.